The entry below describes one T cell receptor (beta chain). Its recognized antigen is unknown. There are no base qualities to consult, and no much larger clone falls within one base. Using the deep immunoSEQ assay, TCR CDR3 regions were amplified from genomic DNA by multiplex PCR. For each cell subset, the extracted genomic DNA was distributed evenly across all wells of several immunoSEQ 96-well plates, and each plate served as one replicate. For sorted subsets, each replicate PCR was loaded with roughly 200 ng genomic DNA, equivalent to some 31,000 T cell genomes. Purified libraries were quantified with a Qubit 3.0 fluorometer, sized on a Bioanalyzer 2100, and re-quantified with the KAPA Library Quantification kit. Every immunoSEQ 96-well plate was sequenced on a dedicated single-read 150-cycle Illumina NextSeq 550 flow cell. As for how the authors treated the data: Because the immunoSEQ output held only junctional sequences and lacked quality scores, the filtering could not match the filtering applied to full-length reads. To assign V/J genes and CDR3, sequences were annotated using PyIR, a Python wrapper for IgBLAST v1.9, with IMGT germline references. Reads were removed for weak V/J assignments (E-value above 1e-6), missing CDR3, stop codons, out-of-frame junctions, or ambiguous translated residues. V3J clonotypes were defined by identical inferred V gene, J gene, and CDR3 amino acid sequence. Percentage overlap between repertoires was calculated by dividing the number of shared unique clonotypes by the size of the smaller repertoire. Repertoire richness was assessed with RTK rarefaction, the Chao1 estimator, and Recon v2.1 estimates of unobserved clonotypes. Generation probabilities were computed with OLGA for all TCRbeta clonotypes obtained by the gDNA method from several donors. TCRdb re-hosts the immuneACCESS table, in-frame sequences only. Its copies lack some clones; in the studies checked, an unresolved V gene accounts for under half of them, and the cause for the rest is not known. V, J and clone size derive from that table, while D and trimming were established from the DNA sequence. The sample profile shows millions of clones; about 93% of them were found once. Clones ranked in the top ten supply approximately 1.7% of the sample.

CD8 naive samples were obtained by positive selection for CCR7 among CD45RO-negative cells, yielding a CD45RA+CCR7+ population from which TemRA cells were excluded. The donors were healthy, HIV-negative adults with no recently reported acute infections or vaccinations. Every donor was a Caucasian adult living in Nashville, Tennessee, USA. Blood was collected by leukapheresis, and PBMCs were isolated by Ficoll-Histopaque density gradient centrifugation and then cryopreserved in liquid nitrogen vapor phase. Analytical flow cytometry was used to check the purity and quantity of each magnetically sorted T cell population. Genomic DNA was isolated from each sorted fraction and quantified by UV absorbance on a Nanodrop 2000c. V has 9 bases trimmed and J has 4 bases trimmed; junction bases matching no gene number 9. CDR1 and CDR2 are read off the germline V gene as MNHEY and SVGAGI. The CDR3 sequence holds 13 residues, the cysteine and phenylalanine included. Only CDR3 DNA is held: 39 bases, read in frame from base 1.

The data derive from a study of shared clonotypes between healthy human individuals (dated by TCRdb to 2020 to 2022). Notes on the research overall: A couple of women and a few men aged 18 to 49 years were included in the cohort. The study deeply sequenced blood TCR repertoires of about five healthy adults to estimate repertoire size and the extent of clonotype sharing between individuals. For each donor, CD4 naive and CD4 memory were each run on three plates, CD8 naive on two plates, and CD8 memory on one plate. Per donor, leukapheresis produced somewhere between about 0.94 and 9.5 billion PBMCs. Different laboratories and diverse techniques were used to prepare libraries and sequence TCR repertoires, to increase sequencing depth and limit assay-specific biases. On the study overall, not on this receptor specifically: Pairwise subsampling led to the expectation that sequencing depth would affect the degree of clonotype sharing among donors. Naive subsets generally had larger estimated clonotype richness than memory subsets did. When a handful of donors were compared, the shared fraction of clonotypes was approximately 5% for naive CD4, approximately 3.5% for naive CD8, 2.3% for memory CD4, and 0.3% to 0.5% for memory CD8. Higher generation probabilities were observed for clonotypes shared by all four sorted-subset donors than for non-shared clonotypes. Because the study included a small number of donors, the genetic and exposure-history diversity represented was limited. Incomplete sequencing was indicated by rarefaction of sorted-subset datasets, despite the large sequencing depth. Only blood was sampled, and tissue TCR repertoires likely differ from those in blood.

Sequencing input: naive CD8+ T cells from PBMCs. The sample's cell subset or site, from its label and the paper: CD45RA+CCR7+. The clonotype originates from a man aged 18 to 30 in good health. Some clones in this sample may be carry-over from other donors' samples. This chain joins TRBV6-5 to TRBJ2-7; the central 7 bases match TRBD1. The DNA is as follows: TGTGCCAGTCACGACAGGGACGATTACGAGCAGTACTTC. Protein translation: CASHDRDDYEQYF.